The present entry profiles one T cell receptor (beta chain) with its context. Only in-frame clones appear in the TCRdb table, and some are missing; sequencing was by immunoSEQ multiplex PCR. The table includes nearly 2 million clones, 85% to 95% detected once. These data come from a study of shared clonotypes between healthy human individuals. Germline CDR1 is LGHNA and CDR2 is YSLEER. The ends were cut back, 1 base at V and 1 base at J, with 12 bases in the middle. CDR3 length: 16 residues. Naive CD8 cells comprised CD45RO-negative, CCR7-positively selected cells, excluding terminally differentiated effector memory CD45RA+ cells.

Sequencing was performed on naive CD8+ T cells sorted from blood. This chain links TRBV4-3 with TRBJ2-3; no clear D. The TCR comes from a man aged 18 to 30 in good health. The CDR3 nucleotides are TGCGCCAGCAGCCAAGTCTACCTGATAGGCACAGATACGCAGTATTTT. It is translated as CASSQVYLIGTDTQYF.